This T cell receptor beta chain was retrieved from a study of spatial heterogeneity in lung cancer. Time point reported: sample taken at primary tumor resection. V lost 2 bases, J lost 3 bases, and 10 bases lay in between. CDR3 length: 14 amino acids. Germline lookup yields CDR1 KGHDR and CDR2 SFDVKD. This clonotype was found a few times. Individual TCR cDNA molecules each bore their own unique molecular identifier. Each CDR3 protein is one row after TCRdb ran MiXCR on the 5' RACE reads. The sample contains about 92,000 distinct CDR3 sequences, 12% of which appear only once. Sequenced here: PBMCs, sampled at surgery. V is TRBV24-1 and J is TRBJ2-7, with a possible D match to TRBD1 (5 bases). The TCR was taken from a male donor with early-stage non-small cell lung cancer. CDR3 residues: CATSDSGPYYEQYF. Here the CDR3 DNA reads TGTGCCACCAGTGATTCAGGGCCGTACTACGAGCAGTACTTC.